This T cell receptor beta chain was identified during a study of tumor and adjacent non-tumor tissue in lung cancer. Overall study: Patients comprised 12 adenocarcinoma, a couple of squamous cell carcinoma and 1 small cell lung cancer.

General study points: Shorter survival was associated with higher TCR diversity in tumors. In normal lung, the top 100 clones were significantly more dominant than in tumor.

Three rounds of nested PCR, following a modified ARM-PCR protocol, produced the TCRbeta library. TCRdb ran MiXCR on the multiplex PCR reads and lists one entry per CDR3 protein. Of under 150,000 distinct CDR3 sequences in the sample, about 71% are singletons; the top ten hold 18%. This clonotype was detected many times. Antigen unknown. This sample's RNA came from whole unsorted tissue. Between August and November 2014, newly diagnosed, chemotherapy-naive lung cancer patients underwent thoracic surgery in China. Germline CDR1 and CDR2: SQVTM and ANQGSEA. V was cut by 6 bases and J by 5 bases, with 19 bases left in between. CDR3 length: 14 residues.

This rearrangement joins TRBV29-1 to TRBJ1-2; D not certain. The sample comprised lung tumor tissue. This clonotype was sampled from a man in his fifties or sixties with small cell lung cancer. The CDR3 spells CSVSSSPGLYGYTF. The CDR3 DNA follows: TGCAGCGTCAGCAGCAGTCCCGGTCTATATGGCTACACCTTC.